Below, 17 T cell receptor beta chains from the same sample are listed, as sequenced in a study of T cell responses to AZD1222 COVID-19 vaccine. This table comes from immunoSEQ multiplex PCR, and its TCRdb copy is limited to in-frame clones, with some not included. The sample includes some 150,000 clones, about nine tenths of them seen just once. Sequences were derived from peripheral blood, sampled 28 days after the second AZD1222 dose. The receptor source for this set is an adult who received the AZD1222 COVID-19 vaccine.

This clone was seen just once. The chain recombines TRBV11-3 with TRBJ2-7, with unresolved D. Germline loops: CDR1 SGHNT, CDR2 YENEEA. The CDR3 has 13 residues. The V end lost 0 bases, the J end lost 7 bases, and 10 bases lay between the germline ends. The CDR3 here is CASSLDGNWEQYF. In nucleotides, the CDR3 is TGTGCCAGCAGCTTAGATGGTAATTGGGAGCAGTACTTC.

The rearrangement uses TRBV7-2 and TRBJ2-1, with 11 bases matching TRBD2. The ends lost 8 bases at V and 3 bases at J; junction bases unmatched: 9. The CDR3 contains 16 residues. Germline CDR1 is SGHTA and CDR2 is FQGNSA. This chain's CDR3 is CASSPLLAGDYNEQFF. In nucleotides, the CDR3 is TGTGCCAGCTCACCCTTACTAGCGGGAGACTACAATGAGCAGTTCTTC.

The chain has TRBV27 and TRBJ2-7; 7 bases are a match to TRBD1. CDR3 length: 16 residues. Germline CDR1 reads MNHEY; CDR2 reads SMNVEV (reference sequence). V shed 6 bases, J shed 5 bases, and the junction held 16 bases outside the gene matches. CDR3 sequence (DNA): TGTGCCAGCAGGGACAGGTGGACCGTGATCCCCCACGAGCAGTACTTC. Protein product: CASRDRWTVIPHEQYF.

This chain uses TRBV19 with TRBJ2-2; 7 nucleotides line up with TRBD2. The V gene's germline CDR1 is LNHDA and CDR2 SQIVND (reference sequence). The trim removed 2 bases at V and 2 bases at J, leaving 14 bases unmatched. The CDR3 runs 19 residues. CDR3 bases: TGTGCCAGTAGTATATCTACCGGATTGGGACTACCCAACACCGGGGAGCTGTTTTTT. It encodes CASSISTGLGLPNTGELFF.

The rearrangement joins TRBV30 to TRBJ2-7; D is possibly TRBD1 or TRBD2 (6 bases each). From germline, CDR1 is GTSNPN and CDR2 SVGIG (reference sequence). The CDR3 runs to 13 residues. The V and J ends lost 0 bases and 5 bases respectively, with 11 bases between them. CDR3 DNA: TGTGCCTGGAGTGTCAAGGGGGGAGACGAGCAGTACTTC. Its translation is CAWSVKGGDEQYF.

J is TRBJ1-1 and V is TRBV28, with TRBD1 as a possible D gene (5 bases). The CDR3 runs to 13 residues. Germline values: CDR1 MDHEN, CDR2 SYDVKM. Trimming stripped 6 bases from V and 6 bases from J, with 14 bases between. CDR3 region: CASRWGVRAEAFF. Written as DNA, the CDR3 is TGTGCCAGCAGGTGGGGGGTTCGGGCTGAAGCTTTCTTT.

The chain carries TRBV30 and TRBJ1-1; D is ambiguous. The CDR3 loop spans 14 amino acids. Germline CDR1 and CDR2: GTSNPN and SVGIG (reference sequence). The germline V and J ends were trimmed by 3 bases and 1 base, with 12 bases remaining between them. The CDR3 loop reads CAWRTGAGNTEAFF. CDR3 DNA: TGTGCCTGGAGAACGGGAGCAGGGAACACTGAAGCTTTCTTT.

The chain joins TRBV7-7 to TRBJ1-4; 9 bases map to TRBD1. Germline values: CDR1 SSHAT, CDR2 FNYEAQ (reference sequence). The CDR3 length is 17 residues. V shed 5 bases, J shed 6 bases, and the junction held 13 bases outside the gene matches. CDR3 sequence: CASSPAPRWTGDEKLFF. CDR3 nucleotides: TGTGCCAGCAGCCCCGCCCCCCGATGGACAGGGGATGAAAAACTGTTTTTT. Complete variable domain (other parts from reference TRBV7-7 and TRBJ1-4): GAGVSQSPRYKVTKRGQDVTLRCDPISSHATLYWYQQALGQGPEFLTYFNYEAQPDKSGLPSDRFSAERPEGSISTLTIQRTEQRDSAMYRCASSPAPRWTGDEKLFFGSGTQLSVL.

The chain's CDR3 is CASSPPHGSPLHF. In DNA form, the CDR3 reads TGTGCCAGCAGCCCCCCACACGGTTCACCCCTCCACTTT. V and J are TRBV5-6 and TRBJ1-6; no firm D call. The germline CDR1 and CDR2 sequences are SGHDT and YYEEEE. With 4 bases removed from V and 9 bases from J, the gap between germline ends came to 11 bases. The CDR3 covers 13 residues.

The sample holds a few counts of this clone. This sample includes further DNA sequences coding for the same CDR3. This rearrangement joins TRBV19 to TRBJ2-1; D is perhaps TRBD1 (6 bases). This CDR3 is 12 amino acids long. From germline, CDR1 is LNHDA and CDR2 SQIVND (reference sequence). Trimming cost V 5 bases and J 4 bases, with 6 bases left between them. In DNA, the CDR3 is TGTGCCAGTAGTGGGACATACAATGAGCAGTTCTTC. It encodes CASSGTYNEQFF.

The V call is TRBV19, the J call TRBJ2-3; D remains unclear. Per germline, CDR1 LNHDA and CDR2 SQIVND (reference sequence). CDR3 size: 12 residues. The V end was cut by 5 bases, the J end by 6 bases, with 9 bases between. CDR3 coding DNA: TGTGCCAGTAGTCCACCGACGGATACGCAGTATTTT. Its protein is CASSPPTDTQYF.

The V call is TRBV28, the J call TRBJ1-2; TRBD1 matches 11 bases. Trimming took 2 bases from V and 4 from J; bases not matched to a gene: 6. Germline CDR1 is MDHEN and CDR2 is SYDVKM. This CDR3 comprises 16 residues. The CDR3, as DNA: TGTGCCAGCAGTTTAAGAGGGGACAGGGGGATCTATGGCTACACCTTC. Its protein product is CASSLRGDRGIYGYTF.

V gene TRBV10-3 combines with J gene TRBJ1-1; D call uncertain. V lost 5 bases and J lost 2, with 12 bases in between. The germline gives CDR1 ENHRY, CDR2 SYGVKD. The CDR3 length is 14 residues. CDR3 loop: CAISHPEFNTEAFF. CDR3 DNA sequence: TGTGCCATCAGTCACCCCGAATTTAACACTGAAGCTTTCTTT.

The chain links TRBV10-3 to TRBJ1-1; D unclear. Trimming pared 0 bases from V and 1 base from J, leaving 6 bases between. This CDR3 has 14 residues. Germline V gene data show CDR1 as ENHRY and CDR2 as SYGVKD. CDR3: CAISESRRNTEAFF. CDR3 DNA sequence: TGTGCCATCAGTGAGTCCCGCAGGAACACTGAAGCTTTCTTT.

J is TRBJ2-7 and V is TRBV18; 9 bases align to TRBD1. CDR3 size: 16 residues. CDR1 and CDR2 from the germline V gene are KGHSH and LQKENI. Unmatched junction bases numbered 9, after V lost 5 bases and J lost 1 base. CDR3 sequence: CASSFSGTGLSYEQYF. As DNA, the CDR3 is TGTGCCAGCTCATTTTCCGGGACAGGGTTGTCCTACGAGCAGTACTTC.

The V gene is TRBV18, the J gene TRBJ2-5, with a possible D match to TRBD1 (5 bases). V was cut by 4 bases and J by 2 bases, with 8 bases left in between. Germline CDR1 reads KGHSH; CDR2 reads LQKENI. This CDR3 has 13 residues. CDR3 protein: CASSHDSQETQYF. The CDR3 DNA sequence: TGTGCCAGCTCACATGACAGTCAAGAGACCCAGTACTTC.

The chain links TRBV24-1 to TRBJ1-2; 7 nucleotides align to TRBD1. The CDR3 covers 14 residues. The V gene's germline CDR1 is KGHDR and CDR2 SFDVKD. The J segment lost 7 bases and the V segment lost 0 bases, leaving 4 bases of the junction unmatched. CDR3 in DNA: TGTGCCACCAGTGATTTGGACAGGGTCTCTGGCTACACCTTC. This translates into CATSDLDRVSGYTF.